This paragraph covers one T cell receptor (beta chain) sequence. Its matching antigen is unknown. The data derive from a study of T cell repertoires in cytomegalovirus infection. Study background: Newly reported HLA-C-restricted and thoroughly characterized HLA-B-restricted CMV epitopes were employed. Public TCR beta signatures provided an indication of both CMV infection and a matching HLA type. Study outcomes and limitations: Cumulative frequency of public TCR beta families picked out carriers of CMV plus the relevant HLA. HLA-C-restricted CMV-specific TCR beta clonotypes were dominant in the ex vivo response.

TCRdb itself ran the reads through MiXCR, one entry per CDR3 protein. The repertoire holds fewer than 850,000 distinct CDR3 sequences, almost 30% seen once, with 13% in the top ten. The germline V gene encodes CDR1 MGHDK and CDR2 SYGVNS. The CDR3 sequence is 15 residues long. V was pared by 6 bases and J by 0 bases, with 12 bases between. The J gene is TRBJ1-5, the V gene TRBV25-1, with D possibly matching TRBD1 (6 bases). This receptor was obtained from a human donor in good health (CMV status not recorded). Some clones in this sample may be carry-over from other donors' samples. Specimen: cultured CD8+ T cells from PBMCs, collected from culture after CMV antigen stimulation. In DNA form, the CDR3 reads TGTGCCAGCAGAAAACAGGGCTATAGCAATCAGCCCCAGCATTTT. Protein product: CASRKQGYSNQPQHF.